Listed below are T cell receptor beta chains from one sample, sequenced in a study of blood T cell repertoires in COVID-19. Method: immunoSEQ multiplex PCR; TCRdb's copy keeps in-frame clones and lacks some. The sample lists 15,000 to 20,000 clones, roughly 93% occurring once. Sequenced: peripheral blood. All receptors come from a human donor in a cohort sampled during active COVID-19. CDR3s include the opening cysteine and the closing phenylalanine or tryptophan. Fields, in order: V gene, J gene, clone size, CDR3 protein. Rows may omit the clone size; those that give it use once, few, many or a size class.

TRBV10-3	TRBJ2-1	.	CAISVTSGREQFF
TRBV3-1/TRBV3-2	TRBJ2-5	.	CASSQDRLRETQYF
TRBV19	TRBJ2-1	.	CASSIRGYNEQFF
TRBV6-1	TRBJ2-2	.	CASSERGGVGTGELFF
TRBV19	TRBJ2-7	.	CASSLSSGRALDEQYF
TRBV7-2	TRBJ1-3	.	CASSLGYSGNTIYF
TRBV6-6	TRBJ1-3	.	CASSYSSGGFGNTIYF
TRBV10-3	TRBJ2-5	.	CAISESRQGKETQYF
TRBV27	TRBJ1-3	once	CASSSLQTGFSGNTIYF
TRBV7-9	TRBJ2-5	.	CASSPGTSGQETQYF
TRBV12-3/TRBV12-4	TRBJ2-5	.	CASSRRPQETQYF
TRBV9	TRBJ2-1	.	CASSVSPASGSYNEQFF
TRBV9	TRBJ2-2	.	CASSVRPGEYTGELFF
TRBV6-2/TRBV6-3	TRBJ2-1	few	CASSALAGGLGEQFF
TRBV30	TRBJ1-2	.	CAWSATGADGYTF
TRBV3-1/TRBV3-2	TRBJ1-5	few	CAVGGNQPQHF
TRBV10-3	TRBJ2-3	.	CAISSTDTQYF
TRBV6-1	TRBJ2-4	.	CASSEVNLGTGDRSKNIQYF